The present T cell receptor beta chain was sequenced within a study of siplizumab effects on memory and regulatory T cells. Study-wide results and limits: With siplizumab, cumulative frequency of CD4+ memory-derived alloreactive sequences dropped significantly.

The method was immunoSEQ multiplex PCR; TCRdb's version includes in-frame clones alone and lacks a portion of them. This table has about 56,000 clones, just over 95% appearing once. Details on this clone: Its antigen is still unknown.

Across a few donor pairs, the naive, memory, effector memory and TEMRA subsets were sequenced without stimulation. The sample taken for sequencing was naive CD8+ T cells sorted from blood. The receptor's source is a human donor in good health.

The CDR3 DNA follows: TGTGCCAGCAGCCTCCGGACTCGACCAGATACGCAGTATTTT. Residues: CASSLRTRPDTQYF. V gene TRBV7-8 combines with J gene TRBJ2-3; weak D call: TRBD2 (5 bases). V gave up 5 bases and J gave up 4 bases, with 13 bases separating them. This CDR3 is built from 14 residues. Germline CDR1 is SGHVS and CDR2 is FQNEAQ.